This T cell receptor beta chain came from a study of early T cells in non-severe SARS-CoV-2 infection. For the study at large: The study sequenced bulk RNA from unsorted whole blood, with chains unpaired.

The protocol attached unique molecular identifiers to individual cDNA molecules. TCRdb re-derived calls from the 5' RACE reads in MiXCR, one entry per CDR3 protein. This table holds over 20,000 distinct CDR3 sequences, 4.8% found once. The sample holds many counts of this clonotype. This TCR came from an adult who was a healthcare worker with PCR-confirmed SARS-CoV-2 infection or an uninfected control (not recorded which). Sequencing input: whole blood.

CDR3 nucleotide sequence: TGTGCCAGCAGTTATAAAGCGGGAGGGAACACCGGGGAGCTGTTTTTT. Amino acids: CASSYKAGGNTGELFF. The chain is built from TRBV6-6 and TRBJ2-2, with 9 nucleotides matching TRBD2. With 3 bases clipped from V and 1 base from J, the junction kept 3 bases outside the gene matches. The CDR3 is made up of 16 amino acids. Germline lookup yields CDR1 MNHNY and CDR2 SVGAGI (reference sequence).